This TCR beta chain derives from a study of cytomegalovirus exposure and HLA in healthy donors. Germline V lookup: CDR1 SGDLS, CDR2 YYNGEE. Trimming took off 0 bases at V and 7 bases at J, with 13 bases between the two ends. The CDR3 has 14 residues. PCR amplification relied on 60 Vbeta primers (plus 13 Jbeta primers). The repertoire was sequenced with immunoSEQ multiplex PCR; TCRdb's copy has only in-frame clones and lacks some. The data hold tens of thousands of clones, with about three quarters observed a single time. This chain connects TRBV9 to TRBJ1-1; D ambiguous. The sample taken for sequencing was PBMCs. This receptor was obtained from a man aged 18-30 years in good health and CMV-seronegative. The CDR3 sequence: CASSVVGSLDEAFF. The CDR3 DNA reads as TGTGCCAGCAGCGTAGTGGGCAGTCTGGATGAAGCTTTCTTT.